This TCR beta chain derives from a study of T-cell memory formation after mild COVID-19. For the study at large: Clusters were largely donor specific.

The CDR3 length is 14 residues. TCRdb fed the 5' RACE reads into MiXCR, producing one record per CDR3 protein. The table lists hundreds of thousands of distinct CDR3 sequences, approximately 24% of them singletons. This clonotype has more than one count but fewer than ten. No antigen is known for it. One end of the junction does not line up with germline, which may come from a read error. Findings and caveats of the study: Within pre-infection memory, some responding clones were found, suggesting cross-reactive memory joined.

This receptor was taken from an adult woman who had mild COVID-19 (a few samples of this study predate the infection). Cell type and time point are not known. Sequencing used PBMCs or a T cell subset sorted from them (not recorded which). The V and J genes are TRBV12-3 or TRBV12-4 and TRBJ2-1; 8 nucleotides line up with TRBD2. The CDR3 bases are TGTGCCAGCAGATTAGCGGGGACCGCGAATGAGCAGTTCTTC. Translation: CASRLAGTANEQFF.